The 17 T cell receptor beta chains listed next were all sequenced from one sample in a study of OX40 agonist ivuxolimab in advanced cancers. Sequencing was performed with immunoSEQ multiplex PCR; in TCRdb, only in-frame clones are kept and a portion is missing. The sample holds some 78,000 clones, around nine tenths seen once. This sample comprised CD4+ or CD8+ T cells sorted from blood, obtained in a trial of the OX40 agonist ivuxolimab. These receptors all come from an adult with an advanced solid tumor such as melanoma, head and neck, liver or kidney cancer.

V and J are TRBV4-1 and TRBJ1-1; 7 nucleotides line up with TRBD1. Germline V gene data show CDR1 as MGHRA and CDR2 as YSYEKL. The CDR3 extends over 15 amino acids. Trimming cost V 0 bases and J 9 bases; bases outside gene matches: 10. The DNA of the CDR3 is TGCGCCAGCAGCCAAGACCCCGTGGGACAGCGGAAAGCTTTCTTT. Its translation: CASSQDPVGQRKAFF.

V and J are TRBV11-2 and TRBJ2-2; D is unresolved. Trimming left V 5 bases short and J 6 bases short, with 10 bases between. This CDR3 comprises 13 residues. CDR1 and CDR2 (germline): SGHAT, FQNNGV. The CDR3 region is CASSPKRAGELFF. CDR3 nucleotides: TGTGCCAGCAGCCCAAAGCGCGCCGGGGAGCTGTTTTTT.

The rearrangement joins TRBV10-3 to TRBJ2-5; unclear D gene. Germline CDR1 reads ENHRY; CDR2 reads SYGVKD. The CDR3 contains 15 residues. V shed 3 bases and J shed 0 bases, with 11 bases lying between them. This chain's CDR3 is CAISDSSAYQETQYF. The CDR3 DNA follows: TGTGCCATCAGTGATAGTTCAGCGTACCAAGAGACCCAGTACTTC.

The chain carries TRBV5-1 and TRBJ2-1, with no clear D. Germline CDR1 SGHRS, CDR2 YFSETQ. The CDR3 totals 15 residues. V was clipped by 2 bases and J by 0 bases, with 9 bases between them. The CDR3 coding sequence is TGCGCCAGCAGCTTTCGACCGAGCTCCTACAATGAGCAGTTCTTC. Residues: CASSFRPSSYNEQFF.

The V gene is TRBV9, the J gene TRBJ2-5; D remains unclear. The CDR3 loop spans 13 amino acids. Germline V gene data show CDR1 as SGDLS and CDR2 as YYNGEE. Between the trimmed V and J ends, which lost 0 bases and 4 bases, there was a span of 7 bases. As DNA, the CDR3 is TGTGCCAGCAGCGTAGGGGGTTTAGAGACCCAGTACTTC. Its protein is CASSVGGLETQYF.

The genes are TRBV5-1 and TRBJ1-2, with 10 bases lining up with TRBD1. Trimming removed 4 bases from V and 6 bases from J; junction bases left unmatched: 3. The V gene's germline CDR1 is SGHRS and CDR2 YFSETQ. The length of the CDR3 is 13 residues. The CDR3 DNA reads TGCGCCAGCAGCGCCGGGACAGGGGATGGCTACACCTTC. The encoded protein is CASSAGTGDGYTF.

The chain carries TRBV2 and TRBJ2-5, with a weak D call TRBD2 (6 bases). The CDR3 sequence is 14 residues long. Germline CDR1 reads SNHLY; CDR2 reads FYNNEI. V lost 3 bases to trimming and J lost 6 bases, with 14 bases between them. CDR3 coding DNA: TGTGCCAGCAGTGAGTTGGGGGGTCCCAAGACCCAGTACTTC. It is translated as CASSELGGPKTQYF.

This CDR3 is CASSSAGTGGTDTQYF. The CDR3 DNA is TGTGCCAGCAGTTCCGCCGGGACAGGGGGCACAGATACGCAGTATTTT. The chain recombines TRBV28 with TRBJ2-3, with 10 bases fitting TRBD1. This CDR3 is built from 16 residues. J was trimmed by 1 base and V by 4 bases; bases with no gene match: 5. Germline V lookup: CDR1 MDHEN, CDR2 SYDVKM.

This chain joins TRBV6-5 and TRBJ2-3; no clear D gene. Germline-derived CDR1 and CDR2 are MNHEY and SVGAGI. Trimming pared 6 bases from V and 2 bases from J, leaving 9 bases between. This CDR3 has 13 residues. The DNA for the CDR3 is TGTGCCAGCAGCTCAACTTTCACAGATACGCAGTATTTT. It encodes CASSSTFTDTQYF.

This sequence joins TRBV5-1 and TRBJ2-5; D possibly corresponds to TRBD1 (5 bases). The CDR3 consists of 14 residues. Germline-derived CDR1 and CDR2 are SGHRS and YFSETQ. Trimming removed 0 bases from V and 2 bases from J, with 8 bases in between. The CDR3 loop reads CASSLGQGQETQYF. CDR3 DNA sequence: TGCGCCAGCAGCTTGGGCCAGGGACAAGAGACCCAGTACTTC.

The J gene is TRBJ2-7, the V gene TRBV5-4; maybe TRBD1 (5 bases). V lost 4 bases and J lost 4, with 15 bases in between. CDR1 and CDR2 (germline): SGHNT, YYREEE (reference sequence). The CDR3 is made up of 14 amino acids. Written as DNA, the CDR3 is TGTGCCAGCAGCGTGCAGGGTACCACGTACGAGCAGTACTTC. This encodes CASSVQGTTYEQYF.

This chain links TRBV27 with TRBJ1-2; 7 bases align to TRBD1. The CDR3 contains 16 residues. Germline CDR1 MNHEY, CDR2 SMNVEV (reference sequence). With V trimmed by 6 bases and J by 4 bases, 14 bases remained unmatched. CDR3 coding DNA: TGTGCCAGCAGACGGGGAGGCAGGGGGTTCGGCTATGGCTACACCTTC. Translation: CASRRGGRGFGYGYTF.

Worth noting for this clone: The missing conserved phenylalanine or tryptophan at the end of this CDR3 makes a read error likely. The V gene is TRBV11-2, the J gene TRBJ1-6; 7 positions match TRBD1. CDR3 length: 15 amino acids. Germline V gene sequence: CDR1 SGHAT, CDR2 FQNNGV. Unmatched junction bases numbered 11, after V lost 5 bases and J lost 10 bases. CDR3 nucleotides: TGTGCCAGCAGCCTTACAGTGGGGACAGACTCACCCCTCCACCTT. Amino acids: CASSLTVGTDSPLHL.

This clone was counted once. The CDR3 DNA reads as TGTGCCAGCAGCTTAGGTGGGAGGGCGACCTTCTACGAGCAGTACTTC. It is translated as CASSLGGRATFYEQYF. The chain is built from TRBV7-9 and TRBJ2-7, with 7 positions matching TRBD2. The CDR3 has 16 residues. From germline, CDR1 is SEHNR and CDR2 FQNEAQ (reference sequence). The J segment lost 3 bases and the V segment lost 1 base, leaving 9 bases of the junction unmatched. Variable domain in full (rest from reference TRBV7-9 and TRBJ2-7): DTGVSQNPRHKITKRGQNVTFRCDPISEHNRLYWYRQTLGQGPEFLTYFQNEAQLEKSRLLSDRFSAERPKGSFSTLEIQRTEQGDSAMYLCASSLGGRATFYEQYFGPGTRLTVT.

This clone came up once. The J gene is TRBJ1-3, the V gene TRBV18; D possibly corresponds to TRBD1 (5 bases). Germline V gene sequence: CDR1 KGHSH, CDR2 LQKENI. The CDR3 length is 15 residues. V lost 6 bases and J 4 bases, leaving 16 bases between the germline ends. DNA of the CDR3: TGTGCCAGCTCCAACCAGGGATCCGCCGGAAACACCATATATTTT. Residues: CASSNQGSAGNTIYF.

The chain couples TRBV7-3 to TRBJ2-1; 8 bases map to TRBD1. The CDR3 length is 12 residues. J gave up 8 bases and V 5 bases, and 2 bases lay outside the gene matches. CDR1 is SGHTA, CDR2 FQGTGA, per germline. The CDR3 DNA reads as TGTGCCAGCAGCCAACAGGGGGATGAGCAGTTCTTC. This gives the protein CASSQQGDEQFF.

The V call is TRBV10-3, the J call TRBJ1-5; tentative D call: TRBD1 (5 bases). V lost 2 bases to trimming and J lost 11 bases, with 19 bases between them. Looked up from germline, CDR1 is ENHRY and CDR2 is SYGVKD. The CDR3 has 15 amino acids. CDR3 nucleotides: TGTGCCATCAGTGAGAGCAGGGCCCCCCCCGGCACCCAGCATTTT. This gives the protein CAISESRAPPGTQHF.